A selection of T cell receptor beta chains follows, all from one sample in a study of blood T cell repertoires in COVID-19. Data came from immunoSEQ multiplex PCR; TCRdb stores just in-frame clones and leaves some out. In the table there are over 85,000 clones, around 83% of which are singletons. The source material was peripheral blood. Receptors originate from a woman between 65 and 79 years old with acute or convalescent COVID-19. Each CDR3 is given with its conserved first and last residue. D genes are given only for firm matches.

V gene	D gene	CDR3 protein
TRBV19	NA	CASSFPANYGYTF
TRBV29-1	TRBD2	CSAKPGLALETQYF
TRBV7-3	TRBD2	CASSTGLAGDMVADTQYF
TRBV7-9	TRBD1	CASSLDRQGAEQYF
TRBV18	TRBD1	CASSPSGGGYGYTF
TRBV6-5	TRBD1	CASSRTGPHYEQYF
TRBV30	TRBD1	CAWSVRDRRISSGANVLTF
TRBV9	NA	CASSVEGSGTDTQYF
TRBV2	NA	CASSVIMGNTIYF
TRBV5-1	NA	CASASGGAGSTGELFF
TRBV19	TRBD1	CASSLHPGQGEDTQYF
TRBV5-6	NA	CASSFQGRVNTEAFF
TRBV12-3/TRBV12-4	NA	CASSLWEETQYF